The 27 T cell receptor beta chains reported below all come from one sample, sequenced in a study of response to subunit inactivated influenza vaccine. MiXCR, applied by TCRdb to the RT-PCR reads, yields one record per CDR3 protein. In the table there are under 200,000 distinct CDR3 sequences, about 10% of which are singletons. Here the sequenced sample was CD8+ T cells sorted from PBMCs, taken less than 30 months after vaccination. The receptors were sampled from a man in his fifties or sixties who received an inactivated influenza vaccine.

This clonotype was counted between two and nine times. The V gene is TRBV7-6, the J gene TRBJ2-3; D possibly uses TRBD1 or TRBD2 (5 bases each). The CDR3 has 16 residues. Trimming stripped 2 bases from V and 0 bases from J, with 12 bases between. Germline V CDR1 and CDR2: SGHVS, FNYEAQ. The CDR3 here is CASSLFGTASTDTQYF. DNA for the CDR3: TGTGCCAGCAGCTTATTCGGGACGGCCAGCACAGATACGCAGTATTTT.

This clonotype was seen many times. The rearrangement joins TRBV10-3 to TRBJ2-7; D may be TRBD1 or TRBD2 (5 bases each). Deletions cut 3 bases from V and 2 bases from J, with 11 bases between. The length of the CDR3 is 14 residues. Per the germline V gene, CDR1 is ENHRY and CDR2 is SYGVKD. This chain's CDR3 is CAISDREITYEQYF. The CDR3 coding sequence is TGTGCCATCAGTGACAGGGAGATAACCTACGAGCAGTACTTC.

This clonotype was seen a handful of times. The rearrangement links TRBV7-9 to TRBJ2-3; 13 nucleotides agree with TRBD2. The V segment lost 4 bases and the J segment 4 bases; nucleotides outside the gene matches: 5. This CDR3 contains 16 residues. The V gene's germline CDR1 is SEHNR and CDR2 FQNEAQ (reference sequence). The CDR3 loop is CASSSGLAGDSDTQYF. In DNA, the CDR3 is TGTGCCAGCAGCTCCGGACTAGCGGGAGACTCAGATACGCAGTATTTT.

This clonotype came up a few times. The rearrangement uses TRBV28 and TRBJ2-2; D gene uncertain. The ends were cut back, 7 bases at V and 0 bases at J, with 21 bases in the middle. The V gene's germline CDR1 is MDHEN and CDR2 SYDVKM. The length of the CDR3 is 18 residues. CDR3 coding DNA: TGTGCCAGCAACTCGGCACTCCTTTACACCGCGAACACCGGGGAGCTGTTTTTT. It translates to CASNSALLYTANTGELFF.

The chain couples TRBV6-2 or TRBV6-3 to TRBJ2-7; 11 nucleotides line up with TRBD2. Germline lookup yields CDR1 MNHEY and CDR2 SVGEGT. The V and J ends lost 5 bases and 5 bases, in that order; junction bases with no gene match: 23. The CDR3 consists of 20 residues. CDR3 sequence: CASSTVTSGMSWTSRNEQYF. DNA of the CDR3: TGTGCCAGCAGTACCGTGACTAGCGGGATGTCTTGGACCTCCCGGAACGAGCAGTACTTC.

The V gene is TRBV7-9, the J gene TRBJ2-2; either TRBD1 or TRBD2 may fit D (6 bases each). Germline V gene sequence: CDR1 SEHNR, CDR2 FQNEAQ (reference sequence). Trimming took off 2 bases at V and 3 bases at J, with 13 bases between the two ends. CDR3 length: 16 amino acids. Here the CDR3 reads CASSLRQGRYTGELFF. The CDR3 DNA reads as TGTGCCAGCAGCTTACGGCAGGGGAGGTACACCGGGGAGCTGTTTTTT.

This chain joins TRBV28 and TRBJ2-1; tentative D call: TRBD2 (5 bases). The CDR3 has 11 residues. CDR1 and CDR2 from the germline V gene are MDHEN and SYDVKM. Trimming shortened V by 11 bases and J by 3 bases, and 8 bases separated the two germline ends. CDR3 in amino acids: CAARDYNEQFF. The CDR3 bases are TGTGCCGCACGGGACTACAATGAGCAGTTCTTC.

This clonotype was seen only a few times. This sequence joins TRBV5-1 and TRBJ2-5, with TRBD1 matching over 7 bases. The CDR3 is made up of 14 amino acids. Germline trimming cut 4 bases from V and 5 bases from J; bases unmatched to any gene: 8. Germline V gene data show CDR1 as SGHRS and CDR2 as YFSETQ. The DNA of the CDR3 is TGCGCCAGCAGCCCACAGGGACAGTTGGAGACCCAGTACTTC. Its protein product is CASSPQGQLETQYF.

In the case of this clonotype: This may arise from a read error, as a much more abundant clone is one base away. The chain carries TRBV5-1 and TRBJ2-1; either TRBD1 or TRBD2 may fit D (5 bases each). The germline gives CDR1 SGHRS, CDR2 YFSETQ. This CDR3 is built from 17 residues. The CDR3 is CASSRNQDSALDNEPFF. The CDR3 region has the DNA TGCGCCAGCAGCCGGAACCAGGACTCAGCTTTGGACAATGAGCCGTTCTTC.

This clonotype was seen a few times. The V call is TRBV28, the J call TRBJ2-7, with TRBD2 matching over 11 bases. With 7 bases clipped from V and 7 bases from J, the junction kept 24 bases outside the gene matches. The V gene's germline CDR1 is MDHEN and CDR2 SYDVKM. The CDR3 runs 19 residues. The CDR3 reads CASTDRVVTSGNRPGEQYF. The CDR3, as DNA: TGTGCCAGCACCGACAGGGTCGTGACTAGCGGGAACCGCCCCGGTGAGCAGTACTTC.

There are many counts of this clonotype. The chain has TRBV6-5 and TRBJ2-5; D is unresolved. The germline CDR1 and CDR2 sequences are MNHEY and SVGAGI. The germline V and J ends were trimmed by 0 bases and 1 base, with 6 bases remaining between them. This CDR3 contains 14 residues. The CDR3 region is CASSYSASQETQYF. CDR3 bases: TGTGCCAGCAGTTACTCCGCTTCCCAAGAGACCCAGTACTTC.

The CDR3 region has the DNA TGTGCCAGCAGCTTAGCTAAGGGACTAGCGGGAAACAATGAGCAGTTCTTC. As protein: CASSLAKGLAGNNEQFF. The chain couples TRBV7-6 to TRBJ2-1; TRBD2 agrees at 13 bases. The CDR3 contains 17 residues. In germline, CDR1 is SGHVS, CDR2 FNYEAQ. V was pared by 0 bases and J by 5 bases, with 4 bases of the junction left unmatched.

V is TRBV7-9 and J is TRBJ2-7, with 11 bases fitting TRBD1. This CDR3 is 14 amino acids long. The junction had 2 bases not matched to a gene; V was cut back by 5 bases and J by 2 bases. Per germline, CDR1 SEHNR and CDR2 FQNEAQ (reference sequence). CDR3 region: CASSPDRGPYEQYF. The CDR3 DNA reads as TGTGCCAGCAGCCCGGACAGGGGGCCCTACGAGCAGTACTTC.

This rearrangement joins TRBV20-1 to TRBJ2-3; TRBD2 is a possible D gene (6 bases). CDR1 is DFQATT, CDR2 SNEGSKA, per germline (reference sequence). The V and J ends lost 5 bases and 4 bases respectively, with 10 bases between them. The CDR3 is made up of 12 amino acids. The CDR3 here is CSARDLSDTQYF. The CDR3 bases are TGCAGTGCTCGGGACTTATCAGATACGCAGTATTTT.

The V and J genes are TRBV13 and TRBJ2-7, with TRBD1 matching over 10 bases. Germline loops: CDR1 PRHDT, CDR2 FYEKMQ (reference sequence). The trim removed 5 bases at V and 0 bases at J, leaving 4 bases unmatched. The CDR3 spans 15 residues. CDR3 loop: CASSPGQGVSYEQYF. The DNA for the CDR3 is TGTGCCAGCAGCCCCGGACAGGGGGTCTCCTACGAGCAGTACTTC.

This clonotype appeared many times. The chain uses TRBV27 and TRBJ2-1; 7 bases line up with TRBD2. Germline V CDR1 and CDR2: MNHEY, SMNVEV (reference sequence). This CDR3 has 14 amino acids. The J segment lost 3 bases and the V segment lost 2 bases, leaving 1 base of the junction unmatched. CDR3 in amino acids: CASSLTGGYNEQFF. In DNA, the CDR3 is TGTGCCAGCAGTTTAACGGGGGGCTACAATGAGCAGTTCTTC.

This clonotype was counted between two and nine times. A much more abundant neighbour one base away suggests this may be a read error. The rearrangement joins TRBV20-1 to TRBJ2-1; no clear D gene. CDR3 size: 16 residues. Germline assignment: CDR1 DFQATT and CDR2 SNEGSKA (reference sequence). Here the CDR3 DNA reads TGCTGTGCTAGAGATACGGAAATGAGCTCCTACAATGAGCAGTTCTTC. Translated: CCARDTEMSSYNEQFF.

The chain carries TRBV7-6 and TRBJ2-7, with TRBD1 matching over 7 bases. Trimming removed 0 bases from V and 6 bases from J; junction bases left unmatched: 2. CDR1 is SGHVS, CDR2 FNYEAQ, per germline. The CDR3 runs to 13 residues. The CDR3 sequence: CASSLATGVEQYF. The CDR3 nucleotides are TGTGCCAGCAGCTTAGCCACAGGGGTCGAGCAGTACTTC.

V gene TRBV5-1 combines with J gene TRBJ2-7; a weak D match, TRBD2 (5 bases). Germline CDR1 reads SGHRS; CDR2 reads YFSETQ. The ends were cut back, 0 bases at V and 3 bases at J, with 13 bases in the middle. CDR3 length: 15 residues. The CDR3 nucleotides are TGCGCCAGCAGCTTGGGCTATGGGAGCCACTACGAGCAGTACTTC. Encoded protein: CASSLGYGSHYEQYF.

The chain employs TRBV7-9 and TRBJ2-7, with 7 bases lining up with TRBD2. Germline V CDR1 and CDR2: SEHNR, FQNEAQ (reference sequence). The CDR3 extends over 16 amino acids. V lost 3 bases, J lost 0 bases, and 8 bases stayed unmatched. CDR3 sequence reads: CASSFPPSGVSYEQYF. Written as DNA, the CDR3 is TGTGCCAGCAGCTTCCCCCCTAGCGGCGTCTCCTACGAGCAGTACTTC. Together with reference TRBV7-9 and TRBJ2-7, the CDR3 gives the full variable domain: DTGVSQNPRHKITKRGQNVTFRCDPISEHNRLYWYRQTLGQGPEFLTYFQNEAQLEKSRLLSDRFSAERPKGSFSTLEIQRTEQGDSAMYLCASSFPPSGVSYEQYFGPGTRLTVT.

This clonotype was recorded a few times. This chain links TRBV7-9 with TRBJ2-7, with D perhaps assigned TRBD1 or TRBD2 (5 bases each). Trimming took 10 bases from V and 7 from J, leaving 20 bases between them. There are 13 residues in the CDR3. The germline gives CDR1 SEHNR, CDR2 FQNEAQ (reference sequence). CDR3 sequence (DNA): TGTGCCATCTCCAATCGGGGACCACGGGAGCAGTACTTC. This sequence encodes CAISNRGPREQYF.

The chain recombines TRBV7-6 with TRBJ1-2; 7 nucleotides align to TRBD1. This CDR3 region has 14 residues. CDR1 and CDR2 from the germline V gene are SGHVS and FNYEAQ. The J segment lost 7 bases and the V segment lost 3 bases, leaving 8 bases of the junction unmatched. The CDR3 region has the DNA TGTGCCAGCAGCTTGGGAACAGGGGCTGCTGGCTACACCTTC. As protein: CASSLGTGAAGYTF. The whole variable domain, remainder taken from reference TRBV7-6 and TRBJ1-2, is GAGVSQSPRYKVTKRGQDVALRCDPISGHVSLYWYRQALGQGPEFLTYFNYEAQQDKSGLPNDRFSAERPEGSISTLTIQRTEQRDSAMYRCASSLGTGAAGYTFGSGTRLTVV.

This clonotype was observed a few times. V and J are TRBV12-3 or TRBV12-4 and TRBJ2-2, with unresolved D. There are 14 residues in the CDR3. V lost 0 bases and J 5 bases, leaving 7 bases between the germline ends. This CDR3 reads CASSLAQGTGELFF. The CDR3 DNA sequence: TGTGCCAGCAGTTTAGCGCAAGGAACCGGGGAGCTGTTTTTT.

This clonotype was observed a few times. The genes are TRBV29-1 and TRBJ1-2; 10 positions match TRBD1. V lost 7 bases, J lost 3 bases, and 5 bases stayed unmatched. The CDR3 is 13 residues long. Germline V CDR1 and CDR2: SQVTM, ANQGSEA. CDR3 loop: CSATGGADYGYTF. The CDR3 DNA follows: TGCAGCGCGACAGGGGGCGCCGACTATGGCTACACCTTC.

The chain carries TRBV11-2 and TRBJ2-7; D ambiguous. The V gene's germline CDR1 is SGHAT and CDR2 FQNNGV. The CDR3 spans 15 residues. V was clipped by 1 base and J by 2 bases, with 12 bases between them. CDR3 bases: TGTGCCAGCAGCTTAGGCTGGGGTTCGACCTACGAGCAGTACTTC. This codes for CASSLGWGSTYEQYF. The entire variable domain, with the rest obtained from reference TRBV11-2 and TRBJ2-7, is as follows: EAGVAQSPRYKIIEKRQSVAFWCNPISGHATLYWYQQILGQGPKLLIQFQNNGVVDDSQLPKDRFSAERLKGVDSTLKIQPAKLEDSAVYLCASSLGWGSTYEQYFGPGTRLTVT.

This clonotype turned up a few times. This sequence joins TRBV12-3 or TRBV12-4 and TRBJ2-1; TRBD2 aligns across 15 bases. The CDR3 covers 13 residues. Germline trimming cut 6 bases from V and 10 bases from J; bases unmatched to any gene: 1. The CDR3 nucleotides are TGTGCCAGCAGCGGACTAGCGGGGGGGGAGCAGTTCTTC. Protein product: CASSGLAGGEQFF.

On this clonotype: Since a much larger clone is just one base distant, this may be a read error. The chain has TRBV6-1 and TRBJ2-3; D uncertain. The CDR3 extends over 15 amino acids. The V gene lost 3 bases and the J gene lost 3 bases, with 13 bases spanning the gap. Germline V gene lookup returns CDR1 MNHNS and CDR2 SASEGT. CDR3 sequence reads: CASSDPGAGTDTQYF. In DNA form, the CDR3 reads TGTGCCAGCAGTGATCCGGGTGCTGGTACAGATACGCAGTATTTT.